The 5 T cell receptor beta chains given below trace back to one sample, sequenced in a study of early T cells in non-severe SARS-CoV-2 infection. Each CDR3 protein is one row after TCRdb ran MiXCR on the 5' RACE reads. The sample lists more than 65,000 distinct CDR3 sequences, less than 15% occurring once. The specimen sequenced was whole blood. The receptors stem from an adult who was a healthcare worker with PCR-confirmed SARS-CoV-2 infection or an uninfected control (not recorded which).

Only a few counts were recorded for this clonotype. The chain uses TRBV18 and TRBJ2-7; possibly TRBD1 for D (5 bases). The CDR3 covers 14 residues. V was cut by 0 bases and J by 7 bases, with 13 bases left in between. Germline V gene sequence: CDR1 KGHSH, CDR2 LQKENI. CDR3 loop: CASSPPGHAREQYF. The CDR3 DNA is TGTGCCAGCTCACCACCGGGGCACGCGCGAGAGCAGTACTTC.

Many counts were recorded for this clonotype. The J gene is TRBJ1-1, the V gene TRBV6-5, with 8 bases aligning to TRBD1. The germline V gene encodes CDR1 MNHEY and CDR2 SVGAGI. The V gene end was trimmed by 6 bases and the J gene end by 3 bases; junction bases not matched to a gene: 9. This CDR3 is 15 amino acids long. CDR3 region: CASSLDRGRDTEAFF. CDR3 nucleotides: TGTGCCAGCAGCTTAGACAGGGGAAGAGACACTGAAGCTTTCTTT.

This clonotype showed up many times. The chain joins TRBV11-2 to TRBJ2-6, with a weak D call TRBD1 (6 bases). The V end lost 4 bases, the J end lost 0 bases, and 16 bases lay between the germline ends. The CDR3 loop spans 18 amino acids. The V gene's germline CDR1 is SGHAT and CDR2 FQNNGV. The CDR3 DNA follows: TGTGCCAGCAGCTCCCTGGGGGCCAGTAGCTCTGGGGCCAACGTCCTGACTTTC. Protein product: CASSSLGASSSGANVLTF.

This clonotype occurred many times. This chain joins TRBV6-2 or TRBV6-3 and TRBJ2-3; D tentatively reads TRBD1 or TRBD2 (5 bases each). Trimming took 3 bases from V and 2 from J, leaving 21 bases between them. The CDR3 runs 18 residues. Germline CDR1 is MNHEY and CDR2 is SVGEGT. This chain's CDR3 is CASSYPTTGTVVTDTQYF. CDR3 DNA: TGTGCCAGCAGTTATCCCACAACCGGGACGGTTGTCACAGATACGCAGTATTTT.

The chain combines TRBV29-1 with TRBJ1-2; tentatively, D is TRBD1 (5 bases). Germline lookup yields CDR1 SQVTM and CDR2 ANQGSEA. This CDR3 is built from 13 residues. Trimming took off 1 base at V and 8 bases at J, with 14 bases between the two ends. As DNA, the CDR3 is TGCAGCGTTGAAGCCGGGGGGTTAGGAGGCTACACCTTC. Amino acids: CSVEAGGLGGYTF.